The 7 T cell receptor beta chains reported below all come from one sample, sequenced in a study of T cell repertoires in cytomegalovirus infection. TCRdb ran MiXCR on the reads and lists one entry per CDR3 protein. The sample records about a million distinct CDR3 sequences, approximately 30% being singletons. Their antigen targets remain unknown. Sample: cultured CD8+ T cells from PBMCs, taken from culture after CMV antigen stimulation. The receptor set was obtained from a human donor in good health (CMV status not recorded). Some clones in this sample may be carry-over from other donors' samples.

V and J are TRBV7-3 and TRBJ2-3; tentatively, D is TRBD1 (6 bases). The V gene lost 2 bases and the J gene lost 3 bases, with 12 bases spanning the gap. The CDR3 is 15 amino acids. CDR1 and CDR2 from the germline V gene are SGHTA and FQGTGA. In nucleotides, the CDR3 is TGTGCCAGCAGCTTAGGGACAAGATCTACAGATACGCAGTATTTT. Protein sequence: CASSLGTRSTDTQYF.

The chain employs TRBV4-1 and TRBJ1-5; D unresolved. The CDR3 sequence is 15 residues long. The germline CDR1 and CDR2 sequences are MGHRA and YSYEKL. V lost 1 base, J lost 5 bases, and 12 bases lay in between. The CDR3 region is CASSQGEADHQPQHF. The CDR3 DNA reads TGCGCCAGCAGCCAAGGAGAGGCAGACCATCAGCCCCAGCATTTT.

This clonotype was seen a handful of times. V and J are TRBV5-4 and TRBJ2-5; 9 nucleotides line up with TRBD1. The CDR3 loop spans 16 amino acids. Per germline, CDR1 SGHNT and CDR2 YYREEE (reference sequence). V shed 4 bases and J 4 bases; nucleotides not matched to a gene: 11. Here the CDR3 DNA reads TGTGCCAGCAGCGGGAGGACAGGGGTCGTCGGAGAGACCCAGTACTTC. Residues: CASSGRTGVVGETQYF.

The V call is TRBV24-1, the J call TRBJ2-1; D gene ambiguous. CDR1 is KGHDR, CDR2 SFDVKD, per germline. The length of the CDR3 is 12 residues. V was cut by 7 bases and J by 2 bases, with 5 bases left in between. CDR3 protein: CATSSPYNEQFF. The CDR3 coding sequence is TGTGCCACCAGCTCACCCTACAATGAGCAGTTCTTC.

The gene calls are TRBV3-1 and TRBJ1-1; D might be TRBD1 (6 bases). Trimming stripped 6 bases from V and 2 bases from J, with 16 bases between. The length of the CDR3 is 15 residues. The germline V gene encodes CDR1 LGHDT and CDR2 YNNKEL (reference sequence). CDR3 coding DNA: TGTGCCAGCAGACCTTGGACAGATGCCAACACTGAAGCTTTCTTT. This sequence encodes CASRPWTDANTEAFF.

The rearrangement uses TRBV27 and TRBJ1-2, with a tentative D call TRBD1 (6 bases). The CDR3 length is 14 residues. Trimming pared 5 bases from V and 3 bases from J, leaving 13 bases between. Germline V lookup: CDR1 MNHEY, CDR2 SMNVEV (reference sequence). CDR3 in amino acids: CASSPRQAHYGYTF. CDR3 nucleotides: TGTGCCAGCAGTCCAAGACAGGCTCACTATGGCTACACCTTC.

The CDR3 loop is CASSQDPRGSQPQHF. In DNA, the CDR3 is TGCGCCAGCAGCCAAGATCCTAGGGGAAGTCAGCCCCAGCATTTT. The genes are TRBV4-1 and TRBJ1-5, with D possibly TRBD1 on 5 matching bases. Trimming removed 0 bases at V and 6 bases at J, with 12 bases between. CDR1 MGHRA and CDR2 YSYEKL come from the germline V gene. There are 15 residues in the CDR3.